Ten or more counts support the clone carrying this T cell receptor (beta chain). As yet, its antigen is unknown. With V trimmed by 3 bases and J by 6 bases, 14 bases remained unmatched. CDR1 is KGHSH and CDR2 is LQKENI in the germline V gene. The CDR3 runs to 17 residues. This sample is part of a study of CD8 T cells in ankylosing spondylitis. TCRdb re-analysed the 5' RACE reads in MiXCR, keeping a single row per CDR3 protein. The table has 150,000 to 200,000 distinct CDR3 sequences, under 35% seen once. Study results and limitations: There was reportedly significant enrichment of clones that were disease-linked in matched ankylosing spondylitis synovial fluid. A TCR beta motif of under 10 highly homologous variants seemed to mark ankylosing spondylitis blood.

The chain joins TRBV18 to TRBJ2-4; 7 bases line up with TRBD2. The TCR was taken from a male donor with ankylosing spondylitis. The material sequenced was synovial fluid, either unsorted or a sorted T cell fraction (not recorded which). The CDR3 DNA reads as TGTGCCAGCTCACCGCCCGGGACTACTGGGGGGGGAAACATTCAGTACTTC. Amino acid sequence: CASSPPGTTGGGNIQYF.